This T cell receptor beta chain was identified during a study of CD8 T cells in Susac syndrome. Germline V gene lookup returns CDR1 SGHRS and CDR2 YFSETQ. With 4 bases removed from V and 0 bases from J, the gap between germline ends came to 20 bases. The CDR3 consists of 18 residues. As regards this clonotype: Its antigen is undetermined.

The authors negatively isolated CD8+ and CD4+ T cells and FACS-enriched TEMRA cells. Reverse transcription of about 0.45 to 1 ug RNA was performed with random hexamers. TCRdb redid the calling of the immunoSEQ multiplex PCR reads with MiXCR, one entry per CDR3 protein. The sample includes 170,000 or so distinct CDR3 sequences, over 85% of them seen just once. Regarding the study as a whole: The relatively small number of individuals in the TCR sequencing and HLA analysis was acknowledged by the study.

The material sequenced was CD4+ T cells from PBMCs. The clonotype was recovered from a human donor with multiple sclerosis. This chain joins TRBV5-1 and TRBJ2-1, with no clear D. Here the CDR3 reads CASSPAAVTSTSYNEQFF. The CDR3 DNA reads as TGCGCCAGCAGCCCCGCGGCCGTCACCAGCACCTCCTACAATGAGCAGTTCTTC.